The next 17 T cell receptor beta chains were all read from a single sample in a study of T-cell reconstitution after alpha-beta-depleted transplantation in children. Unique molecular identifiers tagged the TCRbeta library. TCRdb ran MiXCR on the PCR reads and lists one entry per CDR3 protein. The sample has 640,000 or so distinct CDR3 sequences; 15% to 20% are singletons. The specimen was PBMCs from the stem cell graft donor, collected from the stem cell graft. Receptors originate from a human donor who donated a stem cell graft to a child with acute myeloid leukemia.

The V and J genes are TRBV29-1 and TRBJ1-2; TRBD1 agrees at 9 bases. V dropped 1 base and J dropped 1; count of bases not matched to a gene: 1. The germline gives CDR1 SQVTM, CDR2 ANQGSEA. The CDR3 totals 14 residues. The CDR3 bases are TGCAGCGTTGAAGGACAGGGGGGTAACTATGGCTACACCTTC. The encoded protein is CSVEGQGGNYGYTF.

The table lists this clonotype with a few counts. The chain combines TRBV4-3 with TRBJ2-3; no definite D call. Trimming cost V 0 bases and J 8 bases, with 9 bases left between them. CDR1 LGHNA and CDR2 YSLEER come from the germline V gene. CDR3 length: 13 residues. In DNA, the CDR3 is TGCGCCAGCAGCCAAGATCGGCCAGCTACGCAGTATTTT. Translating gives CASSQDRPATQYF.

This clonotype has at least ten counts. The genes are TRBV29-1 and TRBJ1-4; tentative D call: TRBD1 (6 bases). The CDR3 extends over 13 amino acids. The V end was cut by 5 bases, the J end by 7 bases, with 14 bases between. Germline V gene data show CDR1 as SQVTM and CDR2 as ANQGSEA. CDR3 nucleotides: TGCAGCGTTTTGGGGGGCAGGAGTGAAAAACTGTTTTTT. Its protein is CSVLGGRSEKLFF.

The rearrangement uses TRBV5-1 and TRBJ2-7; D not resolved. Germline assignment: CDR1 SGHRS and CDR2 YFSETQ. V was cut by 2 bases and J by 6 bases, with 6 bases left in between. The CDR3 contains 11 residues. CDR3: CASSLNREQYF. The CDR3 bases are TGCGCCAGCAGCTTAAATCGCGAGCAGTACTTC.

V gene TRBV18 combines with J gene TRBJ2-2; D ambiguous. The V end lost 2 bases, the J end lost 4 bases, and 14 bases lay between the germline ends. The CDR3 consists of 16 residues. Germline loops: CDR1 KGHSH, CDR2 LQKENI. In DNA form, the CDR3 reads TGTGCCAGCTCACCAAAAGACCTAACTCCCACCGGGGAGCTGTTTTTT. Translation gives CASSPKDLTPTGELFF.

The table lists this clonotype with many counts. This chain connects TRBV12-3 or TRBV12-4 to TRBJ2-3; tentative D call: TRBD2 (6 bases). Trimming left V 7 bases short and J 2 bases short, with 16 bases between. The CDR3 has 15 amino acids. For the CDR3, the DNA is TGTGCCAGCACGGAGGGACCTTCGTCCACAGATACGCAGTATTTT. Encoded protein: CASTEGPSSTDTQYF.

This clonotype showed up many times. The chain carries TRBV29-1 and TRBJ2-4, with TRBD2 matching 8 bases. Germline V lookup: CDR1 SQVTM, CDR2 ANQGSEA. The CDR3 spans 14 residues. The V segment lost 5 bases and the J segment 1 base; nucleotides outside the gene matches: 4. CDR3 protein: CSVRIAGAKNIQYF. CDR3 DNA: TGCAGCGTTAGGATAGCGGGGGCCAAAAACATTCAGTACTTC.

This clonotype occurred many times. The chain joins TRBV20-1 to TRBJ1-2; D is undetermined. The CDR3 is 14 residues long. V dropped 2 bases and J dropped 6 bases, with 16 bases sitting between them. Germline V gene lookup returns CDR1 DFQATT and CDR2 SNEGSKA (reference sequence). This chain's CDR3 is CSARKPRAWDGYTF. CDR3 DNA: TGCAGTGCTAGAAAACCCCGAGCATGGGATGGCTACACCTTC.

Ten or more counts support this clonotype. V is TRBV7-2 and J is TRBJ2-5; no firm D call. V lost 8 bases to trimming and J lost 4 bases, with 14 bases between them. Germline V gene data show CDR1 as SGHTA and CDR2 as FQGNSA. The length of the CDR3 is 13 residues. For the CDR3, the DNA is TGTGCCAGCCCCAGGCACTCTTTAGAGACCCAGTACTTC. Residues: CASPRHSLETQYF. Full variable domain (missing parts from reference TRBV7-2 and TRBJ2-5): GAGVSQSPSNKVTEKGKDVELRCDPISGHTALYWYRQSLGQGLEFLIYFQGNSAPDKSGLPSDRFSAERTGGSVSTLTIQRTQQEDSAVYLCASPRHSLETQYFGPGTRLLVL.

The gene calls are TRBV7-9 and TRBJ2-1, with D possibly matching TRBD1 (6 bases). The CDR3 consists of 15 residues. Trimming removed 5 bases at V and 7 bases at J, with 18 bases between. Germline-derived CDR1 and CDR2 are SEHNR and FQNEAQ (reference sequence). The CDR3 is CASSNSGARRNEQFF. CDR3 coding DNA: TGTGCCAGCAGCAACTCAGGGGCCCGTCGGAATGAGCAGTTCTTC.

This clonotype was recorded at least ten times. This chain links TRBV25-1 with TRBJ2-3, with 7 bases fitting TRBD2. This CDR3 spans 13 amino acids. The V segment lost 2 bases and the J segment 6 bases; nucleotides outside the gene matches: 2. Germline lookup yields CDR1 MGHDK and CDR2 SYGVNS. The CDR3 loop is CASSERRGDTQYF. For the CDR3, the DNA is TGTGCCAGCAGTGAACGGCGGGGGGATACGCAGTATTTT.

Many counts were recorded for this clonotype. This rearrangement joins TRBV12-3 or TRBV12-4 to TRBJ1-5; D not certain. This CDR3 spans 13 amino acids. V was trimmed by 6 bases and J by 0 bases, leaving 6 bases between them. This CDR3 is CASSPYSNQPQHF. CDR3 DNA: TGTGCCAGCAGCCCGTATAGCAATCAGCCCCAGCATTTT.

This clonotype was counted many times. This sequence joins TRBV29-1 and TRBJ2-5; D unclear. V was pared by 0 bases and J by 5 bases, with 10 bases between. The CDR3 sequence is 13 residues long. Germline CDR1 SQVTM, CDR2 ANQGSEA. CDR3 region: CSVEESQSETQYF. In DNA, the CDR3 is TGCAGCGTTGAAGAATCCCAGTCCGAGACCCAGTACTTC.

This clonotype came up many times. This chain uses TRBV6-1 with TRBJ1-3, with a weak D call TRBD1 (6 bases). With 5 bases removed from V and 2 bases from J, the gap between germline ends came to 10 bases. Germline loops: CDR1 MNHNS, CDR2 SASEGT. The CDR3 totals 14 residues. CDR3 amino acids: CASSPNRAGNTIYF. DNA for the CDR3: TGTGCCAGCAGTCCCAACAGGGCTGGAAACACCATATATTTT.

J is TRBJ2-5 and V is TRBV20-1; 11 nucleotides line up with TRBD2. J gave up 5 bases and V 0 bases, and 11 bases lay outside the gene matches. The CDR3 is 17 amino acids. Germline CDR1 is DFQATT and CDR2 is SNEGSKA (reference sequence). CDR3 coding DNA: TGCAGTGCTAGAGATAATGGTAGCGGGGGGGCCGGGGAGACCCAGTACTTC. Encoded protein: CSARDNGSGGAGETQYF.

This chain uses TRBV10-2 with TRBJ2-1; 8 bases are a match to TRBD1. With V trimmed by 4 bases and J by 12 bases, 17 bases remained unmatched. Looked up from germline, CDR1 is WSHSY and CDR2 is SAAADI. This CDR3 contains 16 residues. CDR3 amino acids: CASSVQGAIDSSGQFF. Here the CDR3 DNA reads TGCGCCAGCAGTGTCCAGGGGGCTATAGACTCTTCGGGGCAGTTCTTC.

This chain uses TRBV20-1 with TRBJ2-1; the D call may be TRBD1 or TRBD2 (6 bases each). The germline V and J ends were trimmed by 6 bases and 1 base, with 16 bases remaining between them. Germline assignment: CDR1 DFQATT and CDR2 SNEGSKA (reference sequence). The CDR3 sequence is 15 residues long. The CDR3 loop is CSARRGSGSYNEQFF. The CDR3, as DNA: TGCAGTGCCCGGAGGGGGTCAGGGTCCTACAATGAGCAGTTCTTC.